Listed here are 8 T cell receptor beta chains from one sample, sequenced in a study of blood T cell repertoires in COVID-19. TCRdb's table, derived via immunoSEQ multiplex PCR, lists solely in-frame clones and lacks some. This table holds some 120,000 clones, 70% to 90% found once. The source material was peripheral blood. All receptors derive from a man aged 35 to 55 with acute or convalescent COVID-19.

Remarks on this clone: Other DNA sequences within the sample encode an identical CDR3. This chain links TRBV5-1 with TRBJ1-1; D not certain. The CDR3 consists of 13 residues. V was clipped by 5 bases and J by 2 bases, with 10 bases between them. The germline V gene encodes CDR1 SGHRS and CDR2 YFSETQ. CDR3 in amino acids: CASRGRLNTEAFF. DNA for the CDR3: TGCGCCAGCAGGGGCAGGTTAAACACTGAAGCTTTCTTT.

The chain joins TRBV2 to TRBJ2-3, with 7 bases lining up with TRBD2. With 7 bases clipped from V and 0 bases from J, the junction kept 10 bases outside the gene matches. Germline V gene data show CDR1 as SNHLY and CDR2 as FYNNEI. The CDR3 has 16 residues. The CDR3 is CASTLGGSGSTDTQYF. CDR3 bases: TGTGCCAGCACCCTGGGTGGTAGCGGGAGCACAGATACGCAGTATTTT.

The chain links TRBV14 to TRBJ1-6; D may be TRBD1 (5 bases). CDR1 and CDR2 from the germline V gene are SGHDN and FVKESK. This CDR3 has 15 amino acids. The V and J ends lost 1 base and 3 bases respectively, with 7 bases between them. The CDR3 protein is CASSQARGYNSPLHF. The DNA for the CDR3 is TGTGCCAGCAGCCAAGCAAGGGGCTATAATTCACCCCTCCACTTT.

This chain connects TRBV7-9 to TRBJ2-3; 7 bases match TRBD1. The V gene's germline CDR1 is SEHNR and CDR2 FQNEAQ (reference sequence). This CDR3 region has 14 residues. The J segment lost 4 bases and the V segment lost 3 bases, leaving 4 bases of the junction unmatched. CDR3 loop: CASSLGQGADTQYF. CDR3 bases: TGTGCCAGCAGCTTGGGGCAGGGGGCAGATACGCAGTATTTT.

The V call is TRBV18, the J call TRBJ2-3; perhaps TRBD1 as D (6 bases). Trimming removed 1 base at V and 3 bases at J, with 11 bases between. The CDR3 loop spans 15 amino acids. Germline V lookup: CDR1 KGHSH, CDR2 LQKENI. The CDR3 spells CASSPQDSGTDTQYF. The CDR3 DNA reads TGTGCCAGCTCACCACAGGACAGCGGAACAGATACGCAGTATTTT.

J is TRBJ2-3 and V is TRBV6-5, with 9 positions matching TRBD2. CDR3 length: 16 amino acids. Germline-derived CDR1 and CDR2 are MNHEY and SVGAGI. The V segment lost 3 bases and the J segment 5 bases; nucleotides outside the gene matches: 9. As DNA, the CDR3 is TGTGCCAGCAGTTATCGTCGGCTAGCGGGGAGAGATACGCAGTATTTT. This gives the protein CASSYRRLAGRDTQYF.

The V and J genes are TRBV2 and TRBJ2-5; 7 nucleotides match TRBD2. After removal of 7 bases from V and 2 bases from J, the junction contained 19 bases not matched to a gene. Germline CDR1 SNHLY, CDR2 FYNNEI. The CDR3 is 18 residues long. CDR3 loop: CASTRGVRAQDPQETQYF. CDR3 sequence (DNA): TGTGCCAGCACCCGGGGGGTCCGGGCCCAGGACCCGCAAGAGACCCAGTACTTC.

The chain combines TRBV19 with TRBJ2-7; 11 positions match TRBD2. The CDR3 runs to 19 residues. Germline V CDR1 and CDR2: LNHDA, SQIVND (reference sequence). Trimming took 5 bases from V and 0 from J; bases not matched to a gene: 15. The CDR3 nucleotides are TGTGCCAGTAGTTCAAGACTAGCGGGGTCCCCCGGTGGCTCCTACGAGCAGTACTTC. Its translation: CASSSRLAGSPGGSYEQYF.